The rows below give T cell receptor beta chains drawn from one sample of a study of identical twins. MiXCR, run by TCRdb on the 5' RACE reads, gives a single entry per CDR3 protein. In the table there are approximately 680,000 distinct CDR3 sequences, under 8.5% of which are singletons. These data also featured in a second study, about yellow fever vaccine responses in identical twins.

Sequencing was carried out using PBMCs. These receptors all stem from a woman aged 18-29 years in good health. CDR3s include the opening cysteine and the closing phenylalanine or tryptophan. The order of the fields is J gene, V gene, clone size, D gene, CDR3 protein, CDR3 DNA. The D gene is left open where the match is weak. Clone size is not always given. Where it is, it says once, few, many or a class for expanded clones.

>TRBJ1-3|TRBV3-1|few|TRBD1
CASSQRDSGNTIYF
TGTGCCAGCAGCCAAAGGGACAGTGGAAACACCATATATTTT
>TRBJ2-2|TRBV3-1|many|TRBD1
CASSRTGANTGELFF
TGTGCCAGCAGCCGGACAGGGGCAAACACCGGGGAGCTGTTTTTT
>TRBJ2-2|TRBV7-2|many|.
CASSFDYANTGELFF
TGTGCCAGCAGCTTCGATTACGCGAACACCGGGGAGCTGTTTTTT
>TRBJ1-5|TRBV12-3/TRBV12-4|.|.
CASSLDLGGGNQPQHF
TGTGCCAGCAGTTTAGATCTAGGGGGAGGCAATCAGCCCCAGCATTTT
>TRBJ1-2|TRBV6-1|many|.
CASKGHPNYGYTF
TGTGCCAGCAAGGGACATCCCAACTATGGCTACACCTTC
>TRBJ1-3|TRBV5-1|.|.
CASSLDRSGNTIYF
TGCGCCAGCAGCTTGGATCGCTCTGGAAACACCATATATTTT
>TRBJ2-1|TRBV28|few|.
CASKFQRDYNEQFF
TGTGCCAGCAAATTCCAGAGGGACTACAATGAGCAGTTCTTC
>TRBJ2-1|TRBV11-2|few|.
CASSLDLGTPEFF
TGTGCCAGCAGCTTAGATCTTGGGACCCCCGAGTTCTTC
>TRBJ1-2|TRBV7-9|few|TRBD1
CASSPWTGPDGYTF
TGTGCCAGCAGCCCCTGGACAGGGCCTGATGGCTACACCTTC
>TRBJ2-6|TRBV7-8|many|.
CASSFSTGSGANVLTF
TGTGCCAGCAGCTTCTCTACTGGCTCTGGGGCCAACGTCCTGACTTTC